This entry is about one T cell receptor (beta chain). The antigen remains undetermined. Generated by immunoSEQ multiplex PCR, the TCRdb table keeps only in-frame clones and is missing some. In the table there are 100,000 to 150,000 clones, roughly 90% of which are singletons. Deletions cut 5 bases from V and 3 bases from J, with 31 bases between. The CDR3 has 20 residues. Germline V CDR1 and CDR2: MNHEY, SMNVEV (reference sequence). This entry belongs to a study of cytomegalovirus exposure and HLA in healthy donors. At the level of the study: According to later analysis, the same platform produced the 120 validation and under 700 first-cohort repertoires.

The study, taken as a whole, reports: The finding came from a later analysis; first-cohort TCR clusters tended to co-occur in the roughly 110 validation repertoires. Some public TCRs appeared in many individuals, while most sequences were rare. Published work reported that the classifier diagnosed cytomegalovirus status with high specificity and sensitivity.

The sequence was collected from a young man in good health and CMV-seronegative. The V and J genes are TRBV27 and TRBJ1-2; D is ambiguous. Sequencing was carried out using PBMCs. In DNA form, the CDR3 reads TGTGCCAGCAGTCCCAAAGGGTTCGTCCGAGGGCCCGAAAGGGACTATGGCTACACCTTC. Protein product: CASSPKGFVRGPERDYGYTF.